The 12 T cell receptor beta chains below all came from one sample that was sequenced in a study of T cell changes during pregnancy in multiple sclerosis (dated by TCRdb to between 2018 and 2021). Libraries came from the immunoSEQ multiplex PCR assay. The table comes from immuneACCESS by way of TCRdb, which keeps in-frame sequences with V and J called. Part of the clones is missing from these tables; in studies checked, under half for an unresolved V gene and the rest for unknown reasons. This sample is represented by roughly 40,000 clones; about 91% of them were singletons. The ten largest make up 0.7% to 1% of the sample. The specimen was CD4+ T cells from peripheral blood mononuclear cells, collected before pregnancy. These receptors were taken from a female donor with multiple sclerosis, enrolled in a pregnancy study.

This sequence joins TRBV28 and TRBJ2-2; TRBD1 agrees at 8 bases. The CDR3 extends over 15 amino acids. Trimming took 4 bases from V and 4 from J; bases not matched to a gene: 5. Germline CDR1 MDHEN, CDR2 SYDVKM. The CDR3 DNA reads as TGTGCCAGCAGTTCAGGGGGCGCGGGCACCGGGGAGCTGTTTTTT. Its protein product is CASSSGGAGTGELFF.

The chain has TRBV19 and TRBJ2-5, with 7 positions matching TRBD2. This CDR3 is 13 amino acids long. The junction had 10 bases not matched to a gene; V was cut back by 9 bases and J by 6 bases. Germline lookup yields CDR1 LNHDA and CDR2 SQIVND (reference sequence). As DNA, the CDR3 is TGTGCCAGCGGGACCGGGGGAGGGAAGACCCAGTACTTC. Translated: CASGTGGGKTQYF.

The chain is built from TRBV9 and TRBJ1-2; D is undetermined. V lost 4 bases to trimming and J lost 0 bases, with 7 bases between them. Germline values: CDR1 SGDLS, CDR2 YYNGEE. The CDR3 totals 13 residues. The CDR3 sequence: CASSSDPNYGYTF. CDR3 in DNA: TGTGCCAGCAGCTCAGATCCTAACTATGGCTACACCTTC.

The rearrangement links TRBV4-2 to TRBJ1-3; D call uncertain. V was pared by 0 bases and J by 0 bases, with 15 bases between. The CDR3 has 18 residues. From germline, CDR1 is LGHNA and CDR2 YNFKEQ. CDR3 DNA: TGTGCCAGCAGCCAAGAGCCGCTAGCCATTATCTCTGGAAACACCATATATTTT. It yields the protein CASSQEPLAIISGNTIYF.

This sequence joins TRBV21-1 and TRBJ2-3; the D call TRBD2 from the table was never checked on the DNA. TRBV21-1 is an annotated pseudogene. The CDR3 has 23 residues. The CDR3 loop is CASSKKAGGSGNPGHFITDTQYF. The DNA of the CDR3 is TGTGCCAGCAGCAAAAAGGCGGGAGGGAGCGGGAACCCCGGCCATTTCATCACAGATACGCAGTATTTT.

The genes are TRBV13 and TRBJ2-3, with TRBD2 matching over 11 bases. There are 15 residues in the CDR3. V trimming: 5 bases; J trimming: 8 bases; junction bases outside the gene matches: 9. The germline V gene has CDR1 PRHDT and CDR2 FYEKMQ (reference sequence). CDR3 coding DNA: TGTGCCAGCAGCCCGGGACTAGCGGAGGGGGGTACGCAGTATTTT. Encoded protein: CASSPGLAEGGTQYF.

This clone was picked up one time. The chain employs TRBV7-8 and TRBJ2-7; D might be TRBD2 (5 bases). Deletions cut 5 bases from V and 9 bases from J, with 11 bases between. CDR1 is SGHVS, CDR2 FQNEAQ, per germline. The CDR3 runs 11 residues. The CDR3 sequence is CASSAGRGQYF. The CDR3 DNA reads as TGTGCCAGCAGCGCCGGCCGGGGGCAGTACTTC.

The chain recombines TRBV28 with TRBJ2-3, with 7 bases identical to TRBD2. CDR3 length: 15 residues. From germline, CDR1 is MDHEN and CDR2 SYDVKM. Trimming took 5 bases from V and 6 from J; bases not matched to a gene: 11. CDR3 residues: CASSPLTGGSDTQYF. CDR3 DNA sequence: TGTGCCAGCAGTCCCCTCACGGGAGGCAGCGATACGCAGTATTTT.

The chain combines TRBV29-1 with TRBJ1-1; TRBD1 might be the D (6 bases). CDR1 is SQVTM and CDR2 is ANQGSEA in the germline V gene. V gave up 2 bases and J gave up 2 bases, with 9 bases separating them. The CDR3 contains 13 residues. The CDR3 region is CSVEPQGNTEAFF. DNA of the CDR3: TGCAGCGTTGAACCACAGGGAAACACTGAAGCTTTCTTT. The full variable domain, its missing parts supplied by reference TRBV29-1 and TRBJ1-1, is SAVISQKPSRDICQRGTSLTIQCQVDSQVTMMFWYRQQPGQSLTLIATANQGSEATYESGFVIDKFPISRPNLTFSTLTVSNMSPEDSSIYLCSVEPQGNTEAFFGQGTRLTVV.

V usage is TRBV5-4 and J usage is TRBJ1-2; TRBD1 agrees at 8 bases. Per germline, CDR1 SGHNT and CDR2 YYREEE (reference sequence). V shed 6 bases and J 4 bases; nucleotides not matched to a gene: 14. The CDR3 is 16 residues long. The CDR3 here is CASTGTGPPSVYGYTF. CDR3 bases: TGTGCCAGCACCGGGACAGGTCCCCCCTCCGTCTATGGCTACACCTTC.

The gene calls are TRBV4-3 and TRBJ2-3; D perhaps matches TRBD1 (5 bases). The CDR3 sequence is 14 residues long. Deletions cut 11 bases from V and 3 bases from J, with 18 bases between. Per germline, CDR1 LGHNA and CDR2 YSLEER. CDR3 amino acids: CASTQGVGTDTQYF. The DNA for the CDR3 is TGCGCCTCTACCCAAGGGGTAGGGACAGATACGCAGTATTTT.

V is TRBV4-1 and J is TRBJ2-6; the D gene is possibly TRBD1 (5 bases). The V end was cut by 5 bases, the J end by 0 bases, with 17 bases between. CDR3 length: 18 amino acids. Germline-derived CDR1 and CDR2 are MGHRA and YSYEKL. CDR3 in DNA: TGCGCCAGCAGCGCCCAGGGATTTCCCGTCTCTGGGGCCAACGTCCTGACTTTC. Protein: CASSAQGFPVSGANVLTF.